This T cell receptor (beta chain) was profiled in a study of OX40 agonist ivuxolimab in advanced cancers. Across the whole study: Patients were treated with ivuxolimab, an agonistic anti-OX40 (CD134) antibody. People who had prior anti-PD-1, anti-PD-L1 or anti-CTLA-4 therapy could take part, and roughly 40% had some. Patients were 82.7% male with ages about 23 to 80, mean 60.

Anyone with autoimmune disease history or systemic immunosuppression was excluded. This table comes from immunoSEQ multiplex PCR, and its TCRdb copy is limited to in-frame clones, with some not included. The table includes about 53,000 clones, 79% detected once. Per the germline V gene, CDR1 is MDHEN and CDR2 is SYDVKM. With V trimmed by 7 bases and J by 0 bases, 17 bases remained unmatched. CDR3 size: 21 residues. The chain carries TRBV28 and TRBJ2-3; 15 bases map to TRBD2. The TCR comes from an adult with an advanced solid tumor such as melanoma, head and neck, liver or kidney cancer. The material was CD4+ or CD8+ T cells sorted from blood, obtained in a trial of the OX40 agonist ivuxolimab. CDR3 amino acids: CASNSPWTSGGGLGSTDTQYF. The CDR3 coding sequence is TGTGCCAGCAATTCCCCCTGGACTAGCGGGGGGGGGTTGGGTAGCACAGATACGCAGTATTTT.